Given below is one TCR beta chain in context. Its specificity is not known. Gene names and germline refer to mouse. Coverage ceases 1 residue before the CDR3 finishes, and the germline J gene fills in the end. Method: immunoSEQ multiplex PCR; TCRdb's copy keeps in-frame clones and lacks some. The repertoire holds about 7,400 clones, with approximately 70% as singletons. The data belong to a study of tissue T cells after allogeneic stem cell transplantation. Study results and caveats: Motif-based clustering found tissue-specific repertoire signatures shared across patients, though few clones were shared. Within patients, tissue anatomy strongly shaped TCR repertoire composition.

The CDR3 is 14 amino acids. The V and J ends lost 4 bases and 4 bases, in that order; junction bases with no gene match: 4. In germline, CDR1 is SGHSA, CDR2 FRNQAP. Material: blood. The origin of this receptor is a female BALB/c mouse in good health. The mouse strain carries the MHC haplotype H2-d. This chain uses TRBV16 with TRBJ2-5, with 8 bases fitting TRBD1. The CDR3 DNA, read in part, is TGTGCAAGCAGCTCCGGGACAGGAGAAGACACCCAGTAC. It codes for CASSSGTGEDTQY. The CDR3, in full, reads CASSSGTGEDTQYF.